This is a list of T cell receptor beta chains from one sample in a study of shared clonotypes between healthy human individuals. The assay was immunoSEQ multiplex PCR, and TCRdb's table has in-frame clones only and misses some. The sample lists hundreds of thousands of clones, roughly four fifths occurring once. Sequenced sample: PBMCs. These TCRs come from a woman between 40 and 50 years old in good health. Some clones in this sample may be carry-over from other donors' samples. Both conserved end residues are part of each CDR3. D genes are given only for firm matches. Clone size, where shown, is once, few, many, or a class for clones that have expanded.

v_gene,abundance,d_gene,j_gene,CDR3nt,CDR3aa
TRBV6-6,-,TRBD2,TRBJ2-5,TGTGCCAGCAGTCAGACTAGCGGGAGATCAGAGACCCAGTACTTC,CASSQTSGRSETQYF
TRBV9,-,-,TRBJ2-1,TGTGCCAGCAGCGTAAAAGGGGACCTCGTCAATGAGCAGTTCTTC,CASSVKGDLVNEQFF
TRBV5-4,-,-,TRBJ2-5,TGTGCCAGCAGGCAGGACCGTGGGAAAGAGACCCAGTACTTC,CASRQDRGKETQYF
TRBV29-1,once,TRBD2,TRBJ2-1,TGCAGTGCTAGCGGAGGCTACAATGAGCAGTTCTTC,CSASGGYNEQFF
TRBV9,-,-,TRBJ2-1,TGTGCCAGCAGCGCCGCCGGAGGGGCAGTGGAGGTGTTCTTC,CASSAAGGAVEVFF
TRBV4-2,few,TRBD2,TRBJ2-2,TGTGCCAGCAGCCTTAGACTAGCTGACACCGGGGAGCTGTTTTTT,CASSLRLADTGELFF
TRBV13,-,-,TRBJ2-2,TGTGCCAGCAGCTTAGACGGGAACACCGGGGAGCTGTTTTTT,CASSLDGNTGELFF
TRBV6-6,once,-,TRBJ2-5,TGTGCCAGCACCTTACCAGGGTTTGAAGAGACCCAGTACTTC,CASTLPGFEETQYF
TRBV6-4,-,-,TRBJ1-1,TGTGCCAGCAGTGACTCGGCGGGCCACACTGAAGCTTTCTTT,CASSDSAGHTEAFF
TRBV18,few,-,TRBJ1-1,TGTGCCAGCTCACTCTATGATCTCGGCCCCATGAACACTGAAGCTTTCTTT,CASSLYDLGPMNTEAFF
TRBV6-5,-,TRBD2,TRBJ2-1,TGTGCCAGCAGTCGGGAGGACGAGCAGTTCTTC,CASSREDEQFF
TRBV6-1,-,-,TRBJ2-7,TGTGCCAGCAGTACATGGACGGAAACAACCTACGAGCAGTACTTC,CASSTWTETTYEQYF
TRBV6-1,-,TRBD2,TRBJ2-7,TGTGCCAGCAGTGAAATCCTAGCGGGAGACGGCGAGCAGTACTTC,CASSEILAGDGEQYF
TRBV7-9,-,-,TRBJ2-2,TGTGCCAGCAGCTTCCTCCTATCCACCGGGGAGCTGTTTTTT,CASSFLLSTGELFF
TRBV18,-,-,TRBJ2-4,TGTGCCAGCTCGCACAAGGGAGACAAAAACATTCAGTACTTC,CASSHKGDKNIQYF
TRBV15,-,TRBD2,TRBJ2-4,TGTGCCACCAGCAGAGATGGGGGGGAAGGGTCAGCCAAAAACATTCAGTACTTC,CATSRDGGEGSAKNIQYF
TRBV7-9,-,-,TRBJ2-3,TGTGCCAGCAGCCGGATGAGTGGCACAGATACGCAGTATTTT,CASSRMSGTDTQYF
TRBV11-2,few,-,TRBJ2-5,TGTGCCAGCAGTCACGGACTACGTGGTGAGGAGCAGTACTTC,CASSHGLRGEEQYF
TRBV29-1,many,TRBD1,TRBJ2-1,TGCAGCGTCTTCGCAGCAGGGGGAGCCTACAATGAGCAGTTCTTC,CSVFAAGGAYNEQFF
TRBV15,once,TRBD1,TRBJ1-2,TGTGCCACCAGCAGACACAGGGGACCTAACTATGGCTACACCTTC,CATSRHRGPNYGYTF
TRBV7-8,few,-,TRBJ2-3,TGTGCCAGCAGCCACCCCAATGAGGATACGCAGTATTTT,CASSHPNEDTQYF
TRBV11-2,-,-,TRBJ2-5,TGTGCCAGCAGGACCGGGGAGACCCAGTACTTC,CASRTGETQYF
TRBV7-2,-,-,TRBJ2-7,TGTGCCAGCAGCTTAGTGGTTAGCTCCTACGAGCAGTACTTC,CASSLVVSSYEQYF
TRBV18,-,-,TRBJ2-1,TGTGCCAGCTCACTCGGGGGGCAGGAGCAGTTCTTC,CASSLGGQEQFF
TRBV14,once,TRBD1,TRBJ2-6,TGTGCCAGCAGCCGGGACAGGGGGCTCTCTGGGGCCAACGTCCTGACTTTC,CASSRDRGLSGANVLTF
TRBV6-1,-,-,TRBJ1-3,TGTGCCAGCAGAGAAGGGGCGGCAAACACCATATATTTT,CASREGAANTIYF
TRBV2,-,-,TRBJ1-2,TGTGCCAGCAGCGCCGTAGGGCTTGGCTACACCTTC,CASSAVGLGYTF
TRBV2,few,-,TRBJ2-7,TGTGCCAGCTGGGCCCTTAGGGAGCAGTACTTC,CASWALREQYF
TRBV27,-,TRBD1,TRBJ1-2,TGTGCCAGCAGTGACCCGGGACAGGGGAGGTATGGCTACACCTTC,CASSDPGQGRYGYTF
TRBV27,few,TRBD2,TRBJ2-3,TGTGCCAGCAGTTGGGGGACTAGCGGGGAGGTGGGGCAGTATTTT,CASSWGTSGEVGQYF
TRBV7-3,-,-,TRBJ2-3,TGTGCCAGCAGCTTCATAATAACTAGCACAGATACGCAGTATTTT,CASSFIITSTDTQYF
TRBV7-9,few,TRBD1,TRBJ2-1,TGTGCCAGCAGCCTGGGACAGGGAACTTACAATGAGCAGTTCTTC,CASSLGQGTYNEQFF
TRBV5-5,-,-,TRBJ1-5,TGTGCCAGCAGCTTGACAGGGCGGCAGCCCCAGCATTTT,CASSLTGRQPQHF
TRBV19,-,-,TRBJ2-1,TGTGCCAGTAGTCAGCGGAGGTCGGTTGAGCAGTTCTTC,CASSQRRSVEQFF
TRBV30,-,-,TRBJ1-4,TGTGCCTGGAGTGTACGCGAAAAACTGTTTTTT,CAWSVREKLFF
TRBV19,few,TRBD2,TRBJ2-5,TGTGCCAGTAAAGGGGGGACTAGCGGGTACCAAGAGACCCAGTACTTC,CASKGGTSGYQETQYF
TRBV6-6,few,-,TRBJ2-7,TGTGCCAGCAGTCGAGACAGCTACGAGCAGTACTTC,CASSRDSYEQYF